This TCR beta chain was profiled in a study of blood T cell repertoires in COVID-19. The CDR3 consists of 15 residues. V lost 5 bases to trimming and J lost 3 bases, with 14 bases between them. Germline V gives CDR1 LNHDA, CDR2 SQIVND (reference sequence). Some clones are missing from TCRdb's copy, which holds only in-frame ones; the method was immunoSEQ multiplex PCR. The sample contains 250,000 or so clones, about 88% of which appear only once. This TCR derives from a woman aged 40 to 49 who had recovered from COVID-19. Source material: peripheral blood. This rearrangement joins TRBV19 to TRBJ1-5; D ambiguous. The CDR3 region is CASSVGRSLNQPQHF. DNA of the CDR3: TGTGCCAGTAGTGTGGGGAGATCCCTCAATCAGCCCCAGCATTTT.